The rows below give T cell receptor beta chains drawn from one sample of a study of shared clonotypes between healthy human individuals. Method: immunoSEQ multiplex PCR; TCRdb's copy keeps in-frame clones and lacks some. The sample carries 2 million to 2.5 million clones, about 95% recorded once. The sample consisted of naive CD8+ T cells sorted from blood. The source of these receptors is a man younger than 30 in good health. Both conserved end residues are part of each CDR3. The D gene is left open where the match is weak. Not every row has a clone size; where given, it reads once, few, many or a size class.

cdr3_aa: CASSLGGHGSYEQYF
cdr3_nt: TGTGCCAGCAGCTTAGGGGGACACGGTTCCTACGAGCAGTACTTC
cdr3_length: 15
j_call: TRBJ2-7
v_call: TRBV7-6
d_call: NA
clone_size: NA

cdr3_aa: CASSLDLAGGPGGTDTQYF
cdr3_nt: TGTGCCAGCAGCTTAGATCTAGCGGGAGGGCCGGGGGGCACAGATACGCAGTATTTT
cdr3_length: 19
j_call: TRBJ2-3
v_call: TRBV5-6
d_call: TRBD2
clone_size: NA

cdr3_aa: CASSSTGGMGNQPQHF
cdr3_nt: TGTGCCAGCAGTTCAACAGGGGGTATGGGCAATCAGCCCCAGCATTTT
cdr3_length: 16
j_call: TRBJ1-5
v_call: TRBV27
d_call: TRBD1
clone_size: NA

cdr3_aa: CAWGYEDSFYEQYF
cdr3_nt: TGTGCCTGGGGTTATGAGGACAGTTTTTACGAGCAGTACTTC
cdr3_length: 14
j_call: TRBJ2-7
v_call: TRBV30
d_call: NA
clone_size: once

cdr3_aa: CASRGNTEAFF
cdr3_nt: TGTGCCAGCAGGGGGAACACTGAAGCTTTCTTT
cdr3_length: 11
j_call: TRBJ1-1
v_call: TRBV7-9
d_call: NA
clone_size: few

cdr3_aa: CASSPIVSQETQYF
cdr3_nt: TGTGCCAGCAGCCCGATAGTAAGCCAAGAGACCCAGTACTTC
cdr3_length: 14
j_call: TRBJ2-5
v_call: TRBV11-2
d_call: NA
clone_size: NA

cdr3_aa: CSAGTGEQFF
cdr3_nt: TGCAGCGCTGGGACGGGTGAGCAGTTCTTC
cdr3_length: 10
j_call: TRBJ2-1
v_call: TRBV29-1
d_call: NA
clone_size: NA

cdr3_aa: CASSSGTSPYEQYF
cdr3_nt: TGTGCCAGCAGCTCCGGGACATCCCCCTACGAGCAGTACTTC
cdr3_length: 14
j_call: TRBJ2-7
v_call: TRBV27
d_call: NA
clone_size: once

cdr3_aa: CASSIGGLAMYEQYF
cdr3_nt: TGTGCCAGTAGTATTGGGGGACTAGCGATGTACGAGCAGTACTTC
cdr3_length: 15
j_call: TRBJ2-7
v_call: TRBV19
d_call: TRBD2
clone_size: NA

cdr3_aa: CASSGGQGRDEQYF
cdr3_nt: TGTGCCAGCAGCGGGGGACAGGGGCGGGACGAGCAGTACTTC
cdr3_length: 14
j_call: TRBJ2-7
v_call: TRBV9
d_call: TRBD1
clone_size: NA

cdr3_aa: CASSTAPNYEQYF
cdr3_nt: TGTGCCAGCAGCACAGCCCCGAACTACGAGCAGTACTTC
cdr3_length: 13
j_call: TRBJ2-7
v_call: TRBV9
d_call: NA
clone_size: NA

cdr3_aa: CASSLSSREETQYF
cdr3_nt: TGTGCCAGCAGTTTAAGCTCCAGGGAAGAGACCCAGTACTTC
cdr3_length: 14
j_call: TRBJ2-5
v_call: TRBV27
d_call: NA
clone_size: NA

cdr3_aa: CASSPGTIDTDTQYF
cdr3_nt: TGTGCCAGCAGCCCCGGGACTATCGATACAGATACGCAGTATTTT
cdr3_length: 15
j_call: TRBJ2-3
v_call: TRBV2
d_call: TRBD2
clone_size: NA

cdr3_aa: CASSLVGGLDNQPQHF
cdr3_nt: TGTGCCAGCAGCTTAGTTGGGGGTCTCGACAATCAGCCCCAGCATTTT
cdr3_length: 16
j_call: TRBJ1-5
v_call: TRBV7-2
d_call: NA
clone_size: NA

cdr3_aa: CASSQDLTSGYNEQFF
cdr3_nt: TGCGCCAGCAGCCAAGACTTAACTAGCGGGTACAATGAGCAGTTCTTC
cdr3_length: 16
j_call: TRBJ2-1
v_call: TRBV4-1
d_call: TRBD2
clone_size: NA

cdr3_aa: CASRFPPGAGDNEQYF
cdr3_nt: TGTGCCAGCCGTTTCCCACCCGGGGCAGGAGATAACGAGCAGTACTTC
cdr3_length: 16
j_call: TRBJ2-7
v_call: TRBV28
d_call: NA
clone_size: NA